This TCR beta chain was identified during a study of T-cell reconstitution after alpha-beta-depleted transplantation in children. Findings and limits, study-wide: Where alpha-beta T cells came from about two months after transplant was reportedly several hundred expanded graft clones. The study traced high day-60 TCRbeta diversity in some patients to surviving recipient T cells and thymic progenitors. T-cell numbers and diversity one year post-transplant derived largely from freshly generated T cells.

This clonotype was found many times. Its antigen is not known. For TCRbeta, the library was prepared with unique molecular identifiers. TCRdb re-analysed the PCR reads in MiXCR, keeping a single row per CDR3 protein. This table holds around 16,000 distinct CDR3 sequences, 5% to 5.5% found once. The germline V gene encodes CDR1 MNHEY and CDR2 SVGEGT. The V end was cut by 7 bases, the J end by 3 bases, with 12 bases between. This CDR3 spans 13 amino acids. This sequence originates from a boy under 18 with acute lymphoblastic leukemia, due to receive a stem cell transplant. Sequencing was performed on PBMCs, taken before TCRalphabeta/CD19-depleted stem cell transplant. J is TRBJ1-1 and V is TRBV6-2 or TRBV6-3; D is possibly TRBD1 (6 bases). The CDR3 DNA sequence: TGTGCCAGCAACTTTGGACAGTACACTGAAGCTTTCTTT. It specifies CASNFGQYTEAFF.